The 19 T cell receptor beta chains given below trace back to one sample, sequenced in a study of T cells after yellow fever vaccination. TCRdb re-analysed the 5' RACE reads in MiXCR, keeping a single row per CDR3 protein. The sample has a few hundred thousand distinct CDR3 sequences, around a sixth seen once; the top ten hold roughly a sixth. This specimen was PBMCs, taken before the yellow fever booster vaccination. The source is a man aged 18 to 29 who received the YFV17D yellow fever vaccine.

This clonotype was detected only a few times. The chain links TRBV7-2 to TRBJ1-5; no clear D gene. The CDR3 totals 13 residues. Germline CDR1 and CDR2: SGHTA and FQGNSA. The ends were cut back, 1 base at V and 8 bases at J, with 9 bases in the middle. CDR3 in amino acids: CASSLGVMEPQHF. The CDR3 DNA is TGTGCCAGCAGCTTAGGAGTGATGGAGCCCCAGCATTTT.

CDR3 region: CASSLVGASYEQYF. The CDR3, as DNA: TGCGCCAGCAGCTTGGTGGGGGCCTCCTACGAGCAGTACTTC. This sequence joins TRBV5-1 and TRBJ2-7; the D gene is possibly TRBD1 (6 bases). The CDR3 has 14 residues. Between the trimmed V and J ends, which lost 0 bases and 0 bases, there was a span of 7 bases. Germline-derived CDR1 and CDR2 are SGHRS and YFSETQ.

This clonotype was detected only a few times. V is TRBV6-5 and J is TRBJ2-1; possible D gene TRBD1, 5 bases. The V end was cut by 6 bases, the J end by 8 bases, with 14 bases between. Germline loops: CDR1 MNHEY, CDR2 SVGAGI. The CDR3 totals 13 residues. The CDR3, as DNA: TGTGCCAGCAGCCGTTTTGACAGCTATGAGCAGTTCTTC. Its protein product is CASSRFDSYEQFF.

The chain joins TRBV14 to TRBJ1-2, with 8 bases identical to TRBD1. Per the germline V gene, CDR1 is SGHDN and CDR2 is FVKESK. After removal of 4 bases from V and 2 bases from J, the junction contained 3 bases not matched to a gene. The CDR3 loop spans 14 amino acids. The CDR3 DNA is TGTGCCAGCAGCCCCCGGGACAGGAACTATGGCTACACCTTC. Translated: CASSPRDRNYGYTF.

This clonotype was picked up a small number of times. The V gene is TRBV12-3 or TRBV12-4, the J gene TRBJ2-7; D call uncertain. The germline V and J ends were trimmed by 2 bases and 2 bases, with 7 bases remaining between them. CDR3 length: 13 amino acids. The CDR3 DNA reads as TGTGCCAGCAGTTTAACCCCGCCCTACGAGCAGTACTTC. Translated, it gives CASSLTPPYEQYF.

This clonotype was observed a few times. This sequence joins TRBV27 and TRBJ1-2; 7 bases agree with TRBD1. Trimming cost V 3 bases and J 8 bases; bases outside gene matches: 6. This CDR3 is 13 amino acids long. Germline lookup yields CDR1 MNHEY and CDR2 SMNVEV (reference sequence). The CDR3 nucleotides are TGTGCCAGCAGTTTCCGACAGGGAGGAGGCTACACCTTC. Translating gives CASSFRQGGGYTF.

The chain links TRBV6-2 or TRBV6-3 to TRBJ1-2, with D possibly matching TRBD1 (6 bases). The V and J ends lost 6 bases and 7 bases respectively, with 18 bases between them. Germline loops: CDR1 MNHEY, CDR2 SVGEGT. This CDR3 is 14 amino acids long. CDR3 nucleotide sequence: TGTGCCAGCAGCCTTGGACAGTTCAGAGTTGGCTACACCTTC. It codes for CASSLGQFRVGYTF.

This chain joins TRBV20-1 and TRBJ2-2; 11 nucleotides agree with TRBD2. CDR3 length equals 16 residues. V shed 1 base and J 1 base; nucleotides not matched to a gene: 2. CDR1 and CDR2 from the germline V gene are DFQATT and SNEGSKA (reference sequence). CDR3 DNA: TGCAGTGCTAGAGGGGGGACTAGCGGGAACACCGGGGAGCTGTTTTTT. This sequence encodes CSARGGTSGNTGELFF.

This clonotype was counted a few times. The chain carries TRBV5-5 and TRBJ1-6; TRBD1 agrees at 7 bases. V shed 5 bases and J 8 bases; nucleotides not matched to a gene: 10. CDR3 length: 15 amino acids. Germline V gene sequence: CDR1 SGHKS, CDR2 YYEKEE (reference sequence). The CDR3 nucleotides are TGTGCCAGCAGGGTTGACGGGACAGCCGATTCACCCCTCCACTTT. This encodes CASRVDGTADSPLHF.

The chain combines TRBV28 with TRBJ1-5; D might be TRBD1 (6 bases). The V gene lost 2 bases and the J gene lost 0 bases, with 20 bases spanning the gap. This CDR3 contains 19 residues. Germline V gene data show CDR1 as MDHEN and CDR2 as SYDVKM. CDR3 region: CASSLPTPGVIDSNQPQHF. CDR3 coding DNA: TGTGCCAGCAGTTTACCGACTCCAGGGGTGATCGATAGCAATCAGCCCCAGCATTTT.

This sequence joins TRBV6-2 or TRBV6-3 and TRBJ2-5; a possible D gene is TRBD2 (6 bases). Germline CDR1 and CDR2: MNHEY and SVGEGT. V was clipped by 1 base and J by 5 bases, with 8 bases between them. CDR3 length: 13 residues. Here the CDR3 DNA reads TGTGCCAGCAGTTACTATCGGGGGGAGACCCAGTACTTC. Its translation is CASSYYRGETQYF.

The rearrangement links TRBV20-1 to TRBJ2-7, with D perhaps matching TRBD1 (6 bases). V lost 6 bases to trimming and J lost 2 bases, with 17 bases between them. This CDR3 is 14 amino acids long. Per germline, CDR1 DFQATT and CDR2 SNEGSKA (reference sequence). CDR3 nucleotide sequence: TGCAGTGCCACGCGGGCGCAGGGGACCTACGAGCAGTACGTC. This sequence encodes CSATRAQGTYEQYV.

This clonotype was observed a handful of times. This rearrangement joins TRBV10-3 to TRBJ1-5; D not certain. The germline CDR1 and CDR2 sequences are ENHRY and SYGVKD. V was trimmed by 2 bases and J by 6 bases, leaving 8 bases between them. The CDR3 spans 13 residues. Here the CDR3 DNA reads TGTGCCATCAGTGAGCCGAATCTTCAGCCCCAGCATTTT. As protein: CAISEPNLQPQHF.

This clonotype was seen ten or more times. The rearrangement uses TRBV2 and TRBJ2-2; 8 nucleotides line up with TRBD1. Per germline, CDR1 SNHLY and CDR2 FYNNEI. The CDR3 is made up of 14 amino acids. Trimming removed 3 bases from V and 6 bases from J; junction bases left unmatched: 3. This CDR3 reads CASSETGVAGELFF. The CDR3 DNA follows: TGTGCCAGCAGTGAGACAGGGGTGGCCGGGGAGCTGTTTTTT.

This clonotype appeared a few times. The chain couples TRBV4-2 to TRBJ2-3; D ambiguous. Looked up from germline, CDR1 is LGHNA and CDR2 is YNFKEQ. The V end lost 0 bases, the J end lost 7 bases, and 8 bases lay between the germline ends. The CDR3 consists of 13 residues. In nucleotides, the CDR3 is TGTGCCAGCAGCCAAGATCTGGCAAATACGCAGTATTTT. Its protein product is CASSQDLANTQYF.

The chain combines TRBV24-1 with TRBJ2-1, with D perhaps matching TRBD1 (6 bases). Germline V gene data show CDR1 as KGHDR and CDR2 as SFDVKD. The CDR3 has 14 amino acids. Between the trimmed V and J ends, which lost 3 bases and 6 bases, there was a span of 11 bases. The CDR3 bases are TGTGCCACCAGTGATCAGAACAGGGTCAATGAGCAGTTCTTC. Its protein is CATSDQNRVNEQFF.

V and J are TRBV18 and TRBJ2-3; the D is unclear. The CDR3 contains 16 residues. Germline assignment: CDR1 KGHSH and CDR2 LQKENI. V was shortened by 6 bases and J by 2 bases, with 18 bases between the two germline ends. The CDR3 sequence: CASSRLGIQHTDTQYF. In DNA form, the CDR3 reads TGTGCCAGCTCCCGATTAGGGATTCAGCACACAGATACGCAGTATTTT.

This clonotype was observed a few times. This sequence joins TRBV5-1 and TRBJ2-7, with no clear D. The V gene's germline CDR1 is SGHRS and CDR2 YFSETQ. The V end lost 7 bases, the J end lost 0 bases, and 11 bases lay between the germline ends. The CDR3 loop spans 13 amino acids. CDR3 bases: TGCGCCAGCCCGGGCAGGAGCTCCTACGAGCAGTACGTC. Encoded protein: CASPGRSSYEQYV.

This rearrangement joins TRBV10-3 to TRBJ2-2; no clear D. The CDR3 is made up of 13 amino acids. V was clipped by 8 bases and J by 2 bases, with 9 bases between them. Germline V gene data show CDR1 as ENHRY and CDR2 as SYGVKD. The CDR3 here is CAIFRENTGELFF. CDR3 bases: TGTGCCATCTTTAGGGAAAACACCGGGGAGCTGTTTTTT.